A selection of T cell receptor beta chains follows, all from one sample in a study of CD8+ T cells in alopecia areata. Method: immunoSEQ multiplex PCR; TCRdb's copy keeps in-frame clones and lacks some. The sample carries 110,000 or so clones, 55% to 60% recorded once. The source was CD4+ T cells sorted from blood, collected at week 24, from a patient treated with tofacitinib. The receptors stem from a human donor with alopecia areata. Each CDR3 is given with its conserved first and last residue. The D gene is left open where the match is weak. Some rows mark clone size as missing; the rest say once, few, many or name a class of expanded clone.

d_gene	j_gene	v_gene	abundance	CDR3nt	CDR3aa
TRBD1	TRBJ1-2	TRBV7-9	once	TGTGCCAGCAGCCGGACAGGGTTTGATGGCTACACCTTC	CASSRTGFDGYTF
-	TRBJ2-1	TRBV7-9	few	TGTGCCAGCAGCCCCCGGGCGGGCGGGGGCCCCTCCTACAATGAGCAGTTCTTC	CASSPRAGGGPSYNEQFF
-	TRBJ2-3	TRBV6-6	-	TGTGCCAGCAGTTACAGGGCAGTACGCACAGATACGCAGTATTTT	CASSYRAVRTDTQYF
-	TRBJ1-5	TRBV4-1	-	TGCGCCAGCAGCCCGGCCGGAGTTAATAGCAATCAGCCCCAGCATTTT	CASSPAGVNSNQPQHF
-	TRBJ2-7	TRBV5-1	-	TGCGCCAGCAGCTTTCCAGGGGCAAGCTCCTACGAGCAGTACTTC	CASSFPGASSYEQYF
TRBD2	TRBJ2-3	TRBV6-5	-	TGTGCCAGCCGTCGGGGGGCAGATACGCAGTATTTT	CASRRGADTQYF
-	TRBJ2-3	TRBV4-2	-	TGTGCCAGCAGCCAAGATGTAGGGATGTGGACAGATACGCAGTATTTT	CASSQDVGMWTDTQYF
-	TRBJ1-5	TRBV27	few	TGTGCCAGCAGACGGGGTGGCAATCAGCCCCAGCATTTT	CASRRGGNQPQHF
-	TRBJ1-6	TRBV25-1	-	TGTGCCAGCAGTCCCGGTGGGGTTACAACCCTCCACTTT	CASSPGGVTTLHF
TRBD2	TRBJ2-1	TRBV7-9	few	TGTGCCAGCAGCTTACCCACTAGCGGGGGACCAACAGAGCAGTTCTTC	CASSLPTSGGPTEQFF
TRBD1	TRBJ1-6	TRBV30	once	TGTGCCTGGAGTGAAGGGGGCGATTCACCCCTCCACTTT	CAWSEGGDSPLHF
TRBD2	TRBJ2-5	TRBV2	-	TGTGCCAGCAGGAAGTTTACAGCGGGGCGATACTTC	CASRKFTAGRYF
-	TRBJ1-2	TRBV10-3	-	TGTGCCATCAGCCCCCCCGGGACTAACTATGGCTACACCTTC	CAISPPGTNYGYTF
-	TRBJ2-7	TRBV5-1	-	TGCGCCAGCAGCTTGGGCCAGGGTGTTGGACACGAGCAGTACTTC	CASSLGQGVGHEQYF
-	TRBJ1-6	TRBV7-2	few	TGTGCCAGCAGCATCGGACAGTCGTCGAATTCACCCCTCCACTTT	CASSIGQSSNSPLHF
-	TRBJ2-5	TRBV5-1	few	TGCGCCAGCAGCTTGGATCCCCCGGGGGCAGGGGAGACCCAGTACTTC	CASSLDPPGAGETQYF
TRBD1	TRBJ2-1	TRBV7-8	-	TGTGCCAGCAGCTTAGTGGCAGGGACAGGGTTTGGCTCCTACAATGAGCAGTTCTTC	CASSLVAGTGFGSYNEQFF
-	TRBJ2-1	TRBV20-1	few	TGCAGTGCCCAACCCTTGGATGAGCAGTTCTTC	CSAQPLDEQFF
-	TRBJ2-5	TRBV5-1	-	TGCGCCAGCAGCTTAGTAGGAAAAGAGACCCAGTACTTC	CASSLVGKETQYF
-	TRBJ2-4	TRBV5-1	-	TGCGCCAGCAGCTGGGGACCGAGGACTATAGCCAAAAACATTCAGTACTTC	CASSWGPRTIAKNIQYF
-	TRBJ2-7	TRBV2	few	TGTGCCAGCAGTGAAACGTTTCTGGGATCCCGGGGCTCCTACGAGCAGTACTTC	CASSETFLGSRGSYEQYF
TRBD1	TRBJ1-5	TRBV10-3	few	TGTGCCATCAGTGAAGGACAGGGGGCCCCTCAGCCCCAGCATTTT	CAISEGQGAPQPQHF
-	TRBJ2-5	TRBV6-1	few	TGTGCCAGCAGGCCAGATCAAGAGACCCAGTACTTC	CASRPDQETQYF
-	TRBJ2-2	TRBV27	-	TGTGCCAGCAGAAGGAGGTCTACCGGGGAGCTGTTTTTT	CASRRRSTGELFF
-	TRBJ2-2	TRBV15	-	TGTGCCACCAGCAGAGCTCGGTTTAACACCGGGGAGCTGTTTTTT	CATSRARFNTGELFF
-	TRBJ2-1	TRBV11-2	-	TGTGCCAGCAGCTTAGGGATATACAATGAGCAGTTCTTC	CASSLGIYNEQFF
-	TRBJ2-3	TRBV6-5	-	TGTGCCAGCAGCCGGGAGCCAGATACGCAGTATTTT	CASSREPDTQYF
TRBD1	TRBJ1-2	TRBV7-6	once	TGTGCCAGCAGTGATCTCGACAGGGGTTATTATGGCTACACCTTC	CASSDLDRGYYGYTF
TRBD2	TRBJ2-6	TRBV5-6	few	TGTGCCAGCAGCTCGGGACTAGCGGGGAGTGGGGCCAACGTCCTGACTTTC	CASSSGLAGSGANVLTF
-	TRBJ1-3	TRBV2	few	TGTGCCAGCAGGGAATCTGGAAACACCATATATTTT	CASRESGNTIYF
TRBD2	TRBJ2-5	TRBV4-3	-	TGCGCCAGCAGCCAAGACGGACCTAGCGGGGGGCTTGGGGAGACCCAGTACTTC	CASSQDGPSGGLGETQYF
-	TRBJ2-6	TRBV5-6	-	TGTGCCAGCAACCCCGGGGGTGGTGGGGCCAACGTCCTGACTTTC	CASNPGGGGANVLTF
TRBD1	TRBJ1-4	TRBV9	-	TGTGCCAGCAGCGTGGGACAGACAACTAATGAAAAACTGTTTTTT	CASSVGQTTNEKLFF
-	TRBJ1-1	TRBV4-1	-	TGCGCCAGCACCCGCGGAGGGGTGAGCACTGAAGCTTTCTTT	CASTRGGVSTEAFF
-	TRBJ1-2	TRBV25-1	-	TGTGCCAGCAGTTGGACGAACGTTGGGGCGTATGGCTACACCTTC	CASSWTNVGAYGYTF
-	TRBJ2-2	TRBV25-1	-	TGTGCCAGCAGTGAATCGTCGGGGGCCGGGGAGCTGTTTTTT	CASSESSGAGELFF